This T cell receptor (beta chain) was captured by sequencing in a study of memory CD8 T cells in hepatitis C reinfection. V shed 2 bases and J shed 5 bases, with 13 bases lying between them. Germline loops: CDR1 SGHRS, CDR2 YFSETQ. This CDR3 spans 14 amino acids. Repertoires were generated with immunoSEQ multiplex PCR, while TCRdb's copy carries only in-frame clones and drops some. Among over 35,000 clones listed, 88% were seen once. The time point here: peak reinfection, 3 to 8 weeks after reinfection detection. TCR sequencing was done directly ex vivo on sorted cells, without expansion in vitro. People who inject drugs from Montreal's HEPCO study were the donors. Control naive CD8 T cells came from a couple of donors at all three reinfection time points.

V is TRBV5-1 and J is TRBJ1-1, with D hard to call. This sequence originates from a man aged 18 to 35 with hepatitis C virus infection. Material for sequencing was naive CD8+ T cells sorted from blood. This CDR3 reads CASSLAVSGTEAFF. The CDR3 nucleotides read TGCGCCAGCAGCTTAGCAGTCTCGGGGACTGAAGCTTTCTTT.